The rows below give T cell receptor beta chains drawn from one sample of a study of high-grade serous ovarian cancer treatment subgroups. The method was immunoSEQ multiplex PCR; TCRdb's version includes in-frame clones alone and lacks a portion of them. The sample contains fewer than 2,500 clones, 66% of which appear only once. Input material: tumor tissue. Receptors were obtained from a human donor with high-grade serous ovarian cancer. CDR3s include the opening cysteine and the closing phenylalanine or tryptophan. The order of the fields is V gene, D gene, J gene, clone size, CDR3 DNA, CDR3 protein. A D gene is named only where the DNA matches it firmly. Some rows mark clone size as missing; the rest say once, few, many or name a class of expanded clone.

TRBV6-1	-	TRBJ1-2	few	TGTGCCAGCAGTGCATCAGGGCCCTATGGCTACACCTTC	CASSASGPYGYTF
TRBV11-2	-	TRBJ2-3	-	TGTGCCAGCAGCTTCGTCGGGCCCAGCACCCCAGATACGCAGTATTTT	CASSFVGPSTPDTQYF
TRBV4-3	-	TRBJ2-5	-	TGCGCCAGCAGCCAAGATCAGGCCCTGGCCCAGTACTTC	CASSQDQALAQYF
TRBV14	-	TRBJ2-3	-	TGTGCCAGCAGCCAAGGGCTAGCCGATACGCAGTATTTT	CASSQGLADTQYF
TRBV7-9	-	TRBJ2-1	-	TGTGCCAGCAGCTTAGATGTAGCTAACAATGAGCAGTTCTTC	CASSLDVANNEQFF
TRBV30	-	TRBJ1-1	-	TGTGCCTGGAGTTTGTGGGTGAACACTGAAGCTTTCTTT	CAWSLWVNTEAFF
TRBV7-3	TRBD2	TRBJ2-2	-	TGTGCCAGCAGCCCATCAGTGACTAGCATATCGAACACCGGGGAGCTGTTTTTT	CASSPSVTSISNTGELFF
TRBV4-2	-	TRBJ1-6	large	TGTGCCAGCAGCCAGCTCCCTAATTCACCCCTCCACTTT	CASSQLPNSPLHF
TRBV6-1	-	TRBJ2-7	-	TGTGCCAGCAGACAGGTCTCCTACGAGCAGTACTTC	CASRQVSYEQYF
TRBV7-2	-	TRBJ1-5	few	TGTGCCAGCAGCCGCGAGCGCAATCAGCCCCAGCATTTT	CASSRERNQPQHF
TRBV30	-	TRBJ1-1	-	TGTGCCTGGAGTCGCTTGCGGAATGAAGCTTTCTTT	CAWSRLRNEAFF
TRBV6-4	-	TRBJ2-2	-	TGTGCCAGCAGTGAGGCGAGCGGCAGCGGTCACGAAACAGAGCTGTTTTTT	CASSEASGSGHETELFF
TRBV29-1	TRBD1	TRBJ2-7	-	TGCAGCGTTGAAGCGACAGGGGGGAGCGAGCAGTACTTC	CSVEATGGSEQYF
TRBV7-9	-	TRBJ1-5	-	TGTGCCAGCAGCTTAGGAGGGTTCGGCAATCAGCCCCAGCATTTT	CASSLGGFGNQPQHF
TRBV4-3	-	TRBJ1-1	-	TGCGCCAGCAGCCAAGATATAGGGGTTTCGGACGCTTTCTTT	CASSQDIGVSDAFF
TRBV5-6	TRBD1	TRBJ2-7	-	TGTGCCAGCAGCGGGGGGGACAGGGGCGGGACCTGGTACGAGCAGTACTTC	CASSGGDRGGTWYEQYF
TRBV28	-	TRBJ1-2	-	TGTGCCAGCAGGGCTTGGGGGGGAGGTTATCCCTCCTACACCTTC	CASRAWGGGYPSYTF
TRBV27	TRBD1	TRBJ2-3	-	TGTGCCAGCAGTTCGGACAGGACTGGCACAGATACGCAGTATTTT	CASSSDRTGTDTQYF
TRBV7-2	-	TRBJ2-2	-	TGTGCCAGCAGTCTAGTAGGGCCCGGGGAGCTGTTTTTT	CASSLVGPGELFF
TRBV7-9	-	TRBJ2-5	-	TGTGCCAGCAGCTTAATGGGGGCACAAGAGACCCAGTACTTC	CASSLMGAQETQYF
TRBV19	TRBD1	TRBJ1-2	few	TGTGCCAGTAGTCCTCAGGGGGCGGACGGCTACACCTTC	CASSPQGADGYTF
TRBV27	TRBD1	TRBJ1-2	once	TGTGCCAGCAGTCCGCAGGGGGCGGAGGGCTACACCTTC	CASSPQGAEGYTF
TRBV9	TRBD1	TRBJ1-4	-	TGTGCCAGCAGCGCCTCCGGGACAGCGACTGAAAAACTGTTTTTT	CASSASGTATEKLFF
TRBV12-1	-	TRBJ2-2	-	TGTGCCAGCAGCTCCGATCCGGGACAGGGGATAGGGGAGCTGTTTTTT	CASSSDPGQGIGELFF
TRBV25-1	-	TRBJ1-1	few	TGTGCCAGCAGTGTAGGGCCTTTTGGGGGCACTGAAGCTTTCTTT	CASSVGPFGGTEAFF
TRBV28	-	TRBJ2-6	-	TGTGCCAGCAGGACGGTTTCCGATGCTGCTGGGGCCAACGTCCTGACTTTC	CASRTVSDAAGANVLTF
TRBV4-3	-	TRBJ2-3	-	TGCGCCAGCAGCCAAGACGCCAGCACCAGTGTGCTAAATACGCAGTATTTT	CASSQDASTSVLNTQYF
TRBV4-2	-	TRBJ2-1	-	TGTGCCAGCAGCCAAGCCTGGGCTAGCCCAGACAATGAGCAGTTCTTC	CASSQAWASPDNEQFF
TRBV5-6	-	TRBJ2-5	-	TGTGCCAGCAGGTTTGAAGAGACCCAGTACTTC	CASRFEETQYF
TRBV14	-	TRBJ2-5	-	TGTGCCAGCAGCCAGTCTTTTGTAGGGGGACAACAGTACTTC	CASSQSFVGGQQYF
TRBV5-1	-	TRBJ1-1	few	TGCGCCAGCAGCTTGGGGACTAACACTGAAGCTTTCTTT	CASSLGTNTEAFF